Listed below are T cell receptor beta chains from one sample, sequenced in a study of OX40 agonist ivuxolimab in advanced cancers. The repertoire was sequenced with immunoSEQ multiplex PCR; TCRdb's copy has only in-frame clones and lacks some. The profile shows 20,000 to 30,000 clones, 65% to 85% of them singletons. This sample comprised CD4+ or CD8+ T cells sorted from blood, obtained in a trial of the OX40 agonist ivuxolimab. The receptors derive from an adult with an advanced solid tumor such as melanoma, head and neck, liver or kidney cancer. Each CDR3 is given with its conserved first and last residue. Fields, in order: clone size, V gene, D gene, J gene, CDR3 DNA, CDR3 protein. The D gene is left open where the match is weak. Size values are once, few and many counts, or a class for expanded clones, and some rows have none.

>once|TRBV29-1|-|TRBJ1-2
TGCAGTGCGGGGGGAGATGGCTACACCTTC
CSAGGDGYTF
>-|TRBV13|-|TRBJ2-5
TGTGCCAGCAGCCCGCCTCGGAGCCAAGAGACCCAGTACTTC
CASSPPRSQETQYF
>-|TRBV4-1|-|TRBJ1-2
TGCGCCAGCAGCCAAGATACACAGGGCCTCTTAAACTATGGCTACACCTTC
CASSQDTQGLLNYGYTF
>-|TRBV30|TRBD1|TRBJ1-2
TGTGCCTGGAGTCAGGGACAGGGGGCGATGGGCTACACCTTC
CAWSQGQGAMGYTF
>-|TRBV14|TRBD1|TRBJ1-2
TGTGCCAGCAGCCAAGGATACAGGGGAAACTTCTATGGCTACACCTTC
CASSQGYRGNFYGYTF
>-|TRBV5-4|-|TRBJ2-1
TGTGCCAGCAGCTTCGGACAGAACAATGAGCAGTTCTTC
CASSFGQNNEQFF
>-|TRBV7-3|TRBD1|TRBJ2-1
TGTGCCAGCAGCTCCCTAGGGGGCGTCGGGTACAATGAGCAGTTCTTC
CASSSLGGVGYNEQFF
>-|TRBV5-6|TRBD1|TRBJ1-2
TGTGCCAGCAGCCAGGTGGGAGGGACAGCTAACTATGGCTACACCTTC
CASSQVGGTANYGYTF
>-|TRBV25-1|-|TRBJ2-5
TGTGCCAGCGGAAGACGAGGAGAGACCCAGTACTTC
CASGRRGETQYF
>-|TRBV29-1|TRBD1|TRBJ2-2
TGCAGCGTTTCCCCCCCCTGGAACAGGGGGATCGCCGGGGAGCTGTTTTTT
CSVSPPWNRGIAGELFF
>-|TRBV30|-|TRBJ1-2
TGTGCCTGGACCTTGGGGGGGAACGCTAACTATGGCTACACCTTC
CAWTLGGNANYGYTF
>-|TRBV25-1|-|TRBJ2-7
TGTGCCAGCAGTGAATATGGCGAGGATGGGGTTTACGAGCAGTACTTC
CASSEYGEDGVYEQYF
>-|TRBV9|TRBD1|TRBJ2-7
TGTGCCAGCAGCGTAGGACAGGGGACCTACGAGCAGTACTTC
CASSVGQGTYEQYF
>-|TRBV6-4|-|TRBJ2-2
TGTGCCAGCAGTGTGGACGGAAACACCGGGGAGCTGTTTTTT
CASSVDGNTGELFF
>few|TRBV28|-|TRBJ1-2
TGTGCCAGCAACCAACAGGGCCACTATGGCTACACCTTC
CASNQQGHYGYTF
>-|TRBV30|TRBD2|TRBJ2-3
TGTGCCTGGAGTGTTATCGGGGGGGCCGGAGATACGCAGTATTTT
CAWSVIGGAGDTQYF
>few|TRBV2|-|TRBJ1-1
TGTGCCAGCAGTGAAAGGTTATGGGCTTTCTTT
CASSERLWAFF
>medium-sized|TRBV10-1|TRBD1|TRBJ2-7
TGCGCCAGCAGCTTGACCGGGACAGGGTACTACGAGCAGTACTTC
CASSLTGTGYYEQYF
>-|TRBV11-2|TRBD2|TRBJ2-7
TGTGCCAGCAGCTTAGACCTAGCGGGACTATCCTACGAGCAGTACTTC
CASSLDLAGLSYEQYF
>-|TRBV7-8|-|TRBJ2-2
TGTGCCAGCAGCCCCCCACTTCGGGGGCGAAGCACCGGGGAGCTGTTTTTT
CASSPPLRGRSTGELFF
>few|TRBV6-1|-|TRBJ1-3
TGTGCCAGCAGTGTCAGGATCTCTGGAAACACCATATATTTT
CASSVRISGNTIYF
>-|TRBV19|TRBD1|TRBJ1-1
TGTGCCAGTAGGGACAGGGTGAACACTGAAGCTTTCTTT
CASRDRVNTEAFF
>-|TRBV5-4|TRBD1|TRBJ1-4
TGTGCCAGCAGCTTGGCGGGACAGTCTAATGAAAAACTGTTTTTT
CASSLAGQSNEKLFF
>few|TRBV7-9|-|TRBJ1-6
TGTGCCAGCAGCTTACCATTAGGGAATTCACCCCTCCACTTT
CASSLPLGNSPLHF
>few|TRBV5-1|TRBD1|TRBJ1-2
TGCGCCAGCAGCTTGGACAGGGGGGAAGTGAGCTATGGCTACACCTTC
CASSLDRGEVSYGYTF
>-|TRBV7-9|-|TRBJ1-1
TGTGCCAGCAGCTTAGCTAAGGGGCGAGGTGAAGCTTTCTTT
CASSLAKGRGEAFF
>-|TRBV30|-|TRBJ2-1
TGTGCCTGGAGTTGGGCTAACTCCTACAATGAGCAGTTCTTC
CAWSWANSYNEQFF
>-|TRBV4-1|TRBD1|TRBJ1-6
TGCGCCAGCAGCCAAGAGACAGGGATGTATTCACCCCTCCACTTT
CASSQETGMYSPLHF
>-|TRBV18|-|TRBJ1-4
TGTGCCAGCTCCGTCCTGGGGTTTGCAACTAATGAAAAACTGTTTTTT
CASSVLGFATNEKLFF
>-|TRBV12-5|-|TRBJ1-3
TGTGCTAGTGGTTTGGTTGGCTCCCAGAGCTCTGGAAACACCATATATTTT
CASGLVGSQSSGNTIYF
>-|TRBV7-6|-|TRBJ2-3
TGTGCCAGCAGCGGCAGGGCCCTCTATCTCACAGATACGCAGTATTTT
CASSGRALYLTDTQYF
>few|TRBV5-5|-|TRBJ2-5
TGTGCCAGCAGCTTGCCAACTCTCGAGGGAGAGACCCAGTACTTC
CASSLPTLEGETQYF
>few|TRBV5-4|TRBD2|TRBJ2-5
TGTGCCAGCAGCTTGCGACGCGGGGGGGTAGGAGAGACCCAGTACTTC
CASSLRRGGVGETQYF
>-|TRBV7-9|TRBD1|TRBJ2-1
TGTGCCAGCAGCTTAGCGGTGGGACAGGGCCCCTACAATGAGCAGTTCTTC
CASSLAVGQGPYNEQFF
>-|TRBV10-1|TRBD2|TRBJ2-1
TGCGCCAGCACACTAGCGGGGGGTCTAAGCTCCTACAATGAGCAGTTCTTC
CASTLAGGLSSYNEQFF
>-|TRBV5-4|TRBD1|TRBJ1-4
TGTGCCAGCAGCCTGTGGACAGGGCTCACTAATGAAAAACTGTTTTTT
CASSLWTGLTNEKLFF
>-|TRBV2|-|TRBJ2-3
TGTGCCAGCAGTGAAGAGCCTCGGCGCATCACAGATACGCAGTATTTT
CASSEEPRRITDTQYF
>few|TRBV11-2|TRBD2|TRBJ2-1
TGTGCCAGCAGCTTCCCTAGCGGGGGGGCGTATGAGCAGTTCTTC
CASSFPSGGAYEQFF
>-|TRBV5-1|TRBD1|TRBJ1-4
TGCGCCAGCAGCTTGGGCAGGGGGCTTACTAATGAAAAACTGTTTTTT
CASSLGRGLTNEKLFF
>-|TRBV5-4|-|TRBJ1-4
TGTGCCAGCAGCTTGACCTGGGGGTATGAAAAACTGTTTTTT
CASSLTWGYEKLFF
>-|TRBV5-6|TRBD2|TRBJ2-1
TGTGCCAGCAGCCCAACTAGCGGGGTATACAATGAGCAGTTCTTC
CASSPTSGVYNEQFF
>-|TRBV9|TRBD2|TRBJ2-3
TGTGCCAGCAGCGTAGAGGGACTAGGCACAGATACGCAGTATTTT
CASSVEGLGTDTQYF
>few|TRBV12-5|-|TRBJ2-7
TGTGCTAGTGGTTCCCTCGGTTGGCAGTACTTC
CASGSLGWQYF
>-|TRBV2|TRBD1|TRBJ2-2
TGTGCCAGCAAGGCGACAGGGCCCGGGGAGCTGTTTTTT
CASKATGPGELFF
>-|TRBV7-8|TRBD2|TRBJ2-2
TGTGCCAGCAGCTTAGGGCTAGCGGGGGGTACCGGGGAGCTGTTTTTT
CASSLGLAGGTGELFF
>-|TRBV30|-|TRBJ2-7
TGTGCCTGGAGTTCTCAGGGTTGGGAGCAGTACTTC
CAWSSQGWEQYF
>-|TRBV28|TRBD1|TRBJ2-4
TGTGCCAGCAGTGAGACAGGGAGTGTGGACATTCAGTACTTC
CASSETGSVDIQYF
>-|TRBV28|-|TRBJ1-2
TGTGCCAGCAGCTCAGGGTATGGCTACACCTTC
CASSSGYGYTF
>-|TRBV6-4|TRBD2|TRBJ2-3
TGTGCCAGCAGTGACACAGGACTAGCGGGGTACTTTACGACAGATTTCACTAGCACAGATACGCAGTATTTT
CASSDTGLAGYFTTDFTSTDTQYF
>-|TRBV21-1|-|TRBJ1-1
TGTGCCAGCAGCAAAGGGTGTGTTGAATGCGACACTGAAGCTTTCTTT
CASSKGCVECDTEAFF
>-|TRBV14|-|TRBJ2-5
TGTGCCAGCAGCCAAGACTGGGGCGCGGGAGAGACCCAGTACTTC
CASSQDWGAGETQYF
>-|TRBV4-1|-|TRBJ2-3
TGCGCCAGCAGCCAAGAACGTCTATCGGATACGCAGTATTTT
CASSQERLSDTQYF
>-|TRBV30|TRBD1|TRBJ2-7
TGTGCCTGGGATCGACAGGGGGTCGGGGAGCAGTACTTC
CAWDRQGVGEQYF
>-|TRBV28|TRBD1|TRBJ2-7
TGTGCCAGCAGTGCAAGGGACAGACACTACGAGCAGTACTTC
CASSARDRHYEQYF
>-|TRBV7-8|TRBD1|TRBJ1-2
TGTGCCAGCAGCTTAGGAACCCAGGGACAGGGCCTAAACTATGGCTACACCTTC
CASSLGTQGQGLNYGYTF
>-|TRBV13|-|TRBJ2-6
TGTGCCAGCAGTCTTTTGGGGGCCAACGTCCTGACTTTC
CASSLLGANVLTF
>-|TRBV23-1|-|TRBJ2-2
TGCGCCAGCAGTCAATTAAGGCGGAAGAACACCGGGGAGCTGTTTTTT
CASSQLRRKNTGELFF